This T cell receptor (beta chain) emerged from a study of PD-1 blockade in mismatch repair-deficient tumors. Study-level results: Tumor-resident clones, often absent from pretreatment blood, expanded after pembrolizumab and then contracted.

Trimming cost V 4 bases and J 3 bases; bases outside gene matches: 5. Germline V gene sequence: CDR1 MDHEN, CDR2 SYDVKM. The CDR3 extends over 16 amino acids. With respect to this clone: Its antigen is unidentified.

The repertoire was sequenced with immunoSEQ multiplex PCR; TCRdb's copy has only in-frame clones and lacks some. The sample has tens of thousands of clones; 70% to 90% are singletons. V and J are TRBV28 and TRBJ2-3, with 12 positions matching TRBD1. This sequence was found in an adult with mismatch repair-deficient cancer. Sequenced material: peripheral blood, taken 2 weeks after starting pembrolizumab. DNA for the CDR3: TGTGCCAGCAGTTGGGGGGGACAGGGGGCGACAGATACGCAGTATTTT. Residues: CASSWGGQGATDTQYF.